Listed below are T cell receptor beta chains from one sample, sequenced in a study of shared clonotypes between healthy human individuals. Profiled with immunoSEQ multiplex PCR; TCRdb holds only in-frame clones, not every one. This sample yields a few million clones, of which around 95% are seen a single time; roughly 0.13% belongs to the top ten. The sequenced sample consisted of naive CD4+ T cells sorted from blood. The source is a man aged 18 to 30 in good health. Both conserved end residues are part of each CDR3. A D gene is named only where the DNA matches it firmly. Size is omitted from some rows. Given values are once, few, many or a class for expanded clones.

CDR3 length	J gene	D gene	V gene	clone size	CDR3 DNA	CDR3 protein
15	TRBJ1-4	.	TRBV7-9	.	TGTGCCAGCAGCTCATGGACAGATTCGAATGAAAAACTGTTTTTT	CASSSWTDSNEKLFF
16	TRBJ2-7	.	TRBV2	.	TGTGCCAGCACCTCATCCCGGGGATCGGGCCTTTACGAGCAGTACTTC	CASTSSRGSGLYEQYF
14	TRBJ1-1	.	TRBV10-2	.	TGCGCCAGCAGCTCGGTAACAGGGCGCACTGAAGCTTTCTTT	CASSSVTGRTEAFF
14	TRBJ1-2	TRBD1	TRBV10-3	.	TGTGCCATCAGTGGAGGGCAGGGGGCGCTTGGCTACACCTTC	CAISGGQGALGYTF
15	TRBJ2-2	TRBD1	TRBV18	.	TGTGCCAGCTCACCAAGACAGGGGGCGACCGGGGAGCTGTTTTTT	CASSPRQGATGELFF
16	TRBJ2-2	.	TRBV5-8	.	TGTGCCAGCAGCTTAAACTGGGGTCCCCTCCCCGGGGAGCTGTTTTTT	CASSLNWGPLPGELFF
15	TRBJ1-5	.	TRBV7-2	.	TGTGCCAGCAGCTCGGAAGGACAGCCCAATCAGCCCCAGCATTTT	CASSSEGQPNQPQHF
13	TRBJ2-1	.	TRBV2	.	TGTGCCAGCAGTGGGACAGTTAACAATGAGCAGTTCTTC	CASSGTVNNEQFF
17	TRBJ1-6	.	TRBV12-2	.	TGTGCAAGTCGGGACAGGGATTTCCCCTCCTATAATTCACCCCTCCACTTT	CASRDRDFPSYNSPLHF
15	TRBJ1-2	TRBD1	TRBV12-5	.	TGTGCTAGTGGTTTGGGACAGGGGACGAACTATGGCTACACCTTC	CASGLGQGTNYGYTF
12	TRBJ2-3	.	TRBV5-4	.	TGTGCCAGCAGCAGGGATACAGATACGCAGTATTTT	CASSRDTDTQYF
15	TRBJ2-5	.	TRBV10-3	.	TGTGCCATCAGTGAAAGGGGGACCAACCAAGAGACCCAGTACTTC	CAISERGTNQETQYF
13	TRBJ1-2	TRBD1	TRBV5-1	.	TGCGCCAGCAGCCCGGGGGGACAGAGAGGCTACACCTTC	CASSPGGQRGYTF
14	TRBJ2-7	TRBD1	TRBV5-1	.	TGCGCCAGCAGCTCCAGGACAGGAGCCTACGAGCAGTACTTC	CASSSRTGAYEQYF
14	TRBJ2-1	.	TRBV7-9	.	TGTGCCAGCAGCTTAGAATTGGGGAGGAATGAGCAGTTCTTC	CASSLELGRNEQFF
12	TRBJ2-7	TRBD1	TRBV28	.	TGTGCCAGCAGTCTTACAGGGGGCGAGCAGTACTTC	CASSLTGGEQYF
15	TRBJ2-1	.	TRBV19	.	TGTGCCAGTAGTGCTACACGAAGCTCCTACAATGAGCAGTTCTTC	CASSATRSSYNEQFF
14	TRBJ1-2	.	TRBV10-3	.	TGTGCCATCAGTGACGGGGGCGCCGTGGGAGGCTACACCTTC	CAISDGGAVGGYTF
13	TRBJ2-7	TRBD1	TRBV6-6	.	TGTGCCAGCGGACAGGGGTCAGTCTACGAGCAGTACTTC	CASGQGSVYEQYF
15	TRBJ2-7	.	TRBV19	.	TGTGCCAGTAGTATCGGGCAGGGACACTCCTACGAGCAGTACTTC	CASSIGQGHSYEQYF
16	TRBJ1-1	TRBD1	TRBV5-1	.	TGCGCCAGCAGCTTGGAGGGACAGGGGGCGTGGACTGAAGCTTTCTTT	CASSLEGQGAWTEAFF
14	TRBJ2-5	.	TRBV6-6	.	TGTGCCAGCAGTTTTCAGGGAGTGCGAGAGACCCAGTACTTC	CASSFQGVRETQYF
13	TRBJ2-1	TRBD2	TRBV10-3	.	TGTGCCATCGCGCGGGGGGAGAGCAATGAGCAGTTCTTC	CAIARGESNEQFF
17	TRBJ2-5	TRBD2	TRBV4-2	.	TGTGCCAGCAGCCAAGATAATAGCGGGTCGGGGTGGGAGACCCAGTACTTC	CASSQDNSGSGWETQYF
17	TRBJ2-7	TRBD1	TRBV5-6	.	TGTGCCAGCAGCTTGGAGGGACAGGGGTTCATCTTCCGCGAGCAGTACTTC	CASSLEGQGFIFREQYF
14	TRBJ2-1	.	TRBV6-5	.	TGTGCCAGCAGTCTAGCTGGATATTACAATGAGCAGTTCTTC	CASSLAGYYNEQFF
16	TRBJ2-1	TRBD1	TRBV18	.	TGTGCCAGCTCACCTGGGTGGGACAGCTCCTACAATGAGCAGTTCTTC	CASSPGWDSSYNEQFF
13	TRBJ2-1	.	TRBV11-2	.	TGTGCCAGCGGCGGGGTGTCCTACAATGAGCAGTTCTTC	CASGGVSYNEQFF
15	TRBJ2-1	.	TRBV29-1	.	TGCAGCGTTGCCGTCCTAGAAGGTGATTTCAGTGAGCAGTTCTTC	CSVAVLEGDFSEQFF
15	TRBJ2-7	.	TRBV11-2	.	TGTGCCAGCAGCTTAGATTGGGACACCACCTACGAGCAGTACTTC	CASSLDWDTTYEQYF
16	TRBJ2-1	.	TRBV5-4	.	TGTGCCAGCAGCCAAGGGACGGAGAGCTCCTACAATGAGCAGTTCTTC	CASSQGTESSYNEQFF
15	TRBJ2-2	TRBD1	TRBV11-3	.	TGTGCCAGCAGCCCCGGACAGGGTCAAACCGGGGAGCTGTTTTTT	CASSPGQGQTGELFF
14	TRBJ2-3	TRBD1	TRBV6-1	.	TGTGCCAGCACTACAGGGGGTGGGACAGATACGCAGTATTTT	CASTTGGGTDTQYF
13	TRBJ2-7	.	TRBV5-1	.	TGCGCCAGCTCCGCACCTCCATTCTACGAGCAGTACTTC	CASSAPPFYEQYF
15	TRBJ2-1	.	TRBV27	.	TGTGCCAGCAGTTTTAAGGAGCGGAACTACAATGAGCAGTTCTTC	CASSFKERNYNEQFF
13	TRBJ2-3	.	TRBV4-1	.	TGCGCCAGCAGCCAAGGTAGTCCAGATACGCAGTATTTT	CASSQGSPDTQYF
12	TRBJ2-3	.	TRBV29-1	.	TGCAGCGTTGACCTGAGCGCAGATACGCAGTATTTT	CSVDLSADTQYF
12	TRBJ2-3	TRBD2	TRBV2	.	TGTGCCAGCAGTTTACTAGCGGGGGAAAGGTATTTT	CASSLLAGERYF
16	TRBJ2-7	.	TRBV27	.	TGTGCCAGCAGTTTATGGGCCCCCGGCCGGTCCCACGAGCAGTACTTC	CASSLWAPGRSHEQYF
12	TRBJ2-5	.	TRBV7-9	.	TGTGCCAGCAGCTTCATCAGAGAGACCCAGTACTTC	CASSFIRETQYF
13	TRBJ1-2	.	TRBV27	.	TGTGCCGCTTATTCCCCAGGGCCCTATGGCTACACCTTC	CAAYSPGPYGYTF
16	TRBJ2-2	TRBD1	TRBV11-2	once	TGTGCCAGCAGCCCACACCGGGACAGAAACACCGGGGAGCTGTTTTTT	CASSPHRDRNTGELFF
14	TRBJ1-6	.	TRBV2	.	TGTGCCAGCAGTGCACTAGGGAACTTATCACCCCTCCACTTT	CASSALGNLSPLHF
16	TRBJ1-5	.	TRBV11-3	.	TGTGCCAGCAGCCCCCGCGTTCGGGGACGGAAGCAGCCCCAGCATTTT	CASSPRVRGRKQPQHF